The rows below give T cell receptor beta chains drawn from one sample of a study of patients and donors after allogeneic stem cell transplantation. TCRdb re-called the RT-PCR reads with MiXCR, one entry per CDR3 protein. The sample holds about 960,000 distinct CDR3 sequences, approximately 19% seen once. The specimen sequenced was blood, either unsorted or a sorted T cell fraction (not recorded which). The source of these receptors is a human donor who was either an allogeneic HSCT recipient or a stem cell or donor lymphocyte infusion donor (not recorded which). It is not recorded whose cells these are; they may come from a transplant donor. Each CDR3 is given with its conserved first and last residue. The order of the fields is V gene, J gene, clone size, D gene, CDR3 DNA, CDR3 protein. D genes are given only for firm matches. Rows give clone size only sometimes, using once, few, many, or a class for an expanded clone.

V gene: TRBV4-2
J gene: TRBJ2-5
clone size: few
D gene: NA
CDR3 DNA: TGTGCCAGCAGCCGGGGGGTTTTAACGGGCGGACTCCAAGAGACCCAGTACTTC
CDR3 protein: CASSRGVLTGGLQETQYF

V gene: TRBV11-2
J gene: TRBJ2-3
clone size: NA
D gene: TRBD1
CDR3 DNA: TGTGCCAGCAGCTTACGGGGGGACAGGGACACAGATACGCAGTATTTT
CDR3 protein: CASSLRGDRDTDTQYF

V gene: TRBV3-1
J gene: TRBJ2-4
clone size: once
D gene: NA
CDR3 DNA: TGTGCCAGCAGCCTCCGCCGGTATCTGGACATTCAGTACTTC
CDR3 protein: CASSLRRYLDIQYF

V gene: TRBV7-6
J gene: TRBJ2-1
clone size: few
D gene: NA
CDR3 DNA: TGTGCCAGCAGCTTAGTGGCCTCACCTCCTAACAATGAGCAGTTCTTC
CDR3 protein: CASSLVASPPNNEQFF

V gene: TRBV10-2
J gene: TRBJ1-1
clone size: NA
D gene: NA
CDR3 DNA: TGCGCCAGCAAACGTGTCTCCGCGACTGAAGCTTTCTTT
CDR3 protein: CASKRVSATEAFF

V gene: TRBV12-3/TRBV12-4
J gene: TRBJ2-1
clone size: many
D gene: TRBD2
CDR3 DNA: TGTGCCAGCAGTTTCGGCCTTAGCGGGAGGGTTAATGAGCAGTTCTTC
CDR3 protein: CASSFGLSGRVNEQFF

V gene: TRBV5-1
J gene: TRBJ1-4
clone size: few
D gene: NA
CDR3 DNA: TGCGCCAGCAGCTTGGCAAGGGGGGCACCCCAGGATGAAAAACTGTTTTTT
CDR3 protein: CASSLARGAPQDEKLFF

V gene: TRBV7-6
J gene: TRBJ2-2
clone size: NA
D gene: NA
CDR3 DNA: TGTGCCAGCAGCTTAGACCACACCGGGGAGCTGTTTTTT
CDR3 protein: CASSLDHTGELFF

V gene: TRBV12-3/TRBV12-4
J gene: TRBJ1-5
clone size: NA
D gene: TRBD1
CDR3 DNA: TGTGCCAGCAGTTTAGCGACAGGGTCTGGTCGTCAGCCCCAGCATTTT
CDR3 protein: CASSLATGSGRQPQHF

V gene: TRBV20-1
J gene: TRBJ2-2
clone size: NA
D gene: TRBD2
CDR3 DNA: TGCAGTGCTAGAGATGAGACTAGCGGGCGGAGGTACACCGGGGAGCTGTTTTTT
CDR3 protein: CSARDETSGRRYTGELFF

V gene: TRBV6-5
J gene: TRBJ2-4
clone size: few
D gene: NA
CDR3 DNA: TGTGCCAGCAGTTACTCGATGGGAAGCGCCGTTAGCGCCAAAAACATTCAGTACTTC
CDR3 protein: CASSYSMGSAVSAKNIQYF

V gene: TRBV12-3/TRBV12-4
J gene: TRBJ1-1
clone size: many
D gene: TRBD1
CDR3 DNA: TGTGCCAGCAGACTACAGGGGAGTGACACTGAAGCTTTCTTT
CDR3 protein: CASRLQGSDTEAFF

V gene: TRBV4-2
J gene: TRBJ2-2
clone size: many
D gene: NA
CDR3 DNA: TGTGCCAGCAGACCAGTCGCGAACACCGGGGAGCTGTTTTTT
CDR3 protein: CASRPVANTGELFF

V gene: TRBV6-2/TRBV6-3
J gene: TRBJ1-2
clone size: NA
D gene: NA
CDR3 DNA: TGTGCCAGCAGTTACTTATCTGGGATCTATGGCTACACCTTC
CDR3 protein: CASSYLSGIYGYTF

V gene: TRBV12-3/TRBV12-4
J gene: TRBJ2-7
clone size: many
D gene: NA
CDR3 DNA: TGTGCCAGCAGTGCGAAATACGAGCAGTACTTC
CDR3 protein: CASSAKYEQYF

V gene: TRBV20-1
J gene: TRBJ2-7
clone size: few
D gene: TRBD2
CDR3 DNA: TGCAGTGCTAGACCTGCGGCTAGCGGGGGTACATTTCTGTACTTC
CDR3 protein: CSARPAASGGTFLYF

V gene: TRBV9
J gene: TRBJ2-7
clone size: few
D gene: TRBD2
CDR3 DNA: TGTGCCAGCAGCTCCCAGCGGGAGGGACCCTACGAGCAGTACTTC
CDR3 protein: CASSSQREGPYEQYF

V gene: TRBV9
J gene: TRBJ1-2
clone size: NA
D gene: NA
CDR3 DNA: TGTGCCAGCAGCGTAGAGCACCTCTATGGCTACACCTTC
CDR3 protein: CASSVEHLYGYTF

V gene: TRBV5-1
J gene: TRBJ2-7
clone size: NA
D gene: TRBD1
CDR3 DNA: TGCGCCAGCAGCCAGACAGGGGATTTCTACGAGCAGTACTTC
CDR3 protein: CASSQTGDFYEQYF

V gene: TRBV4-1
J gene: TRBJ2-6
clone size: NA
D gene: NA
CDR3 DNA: TGCGCCAGCAGCCAAGGTGGGGCCAACGTCCTGACTTTC
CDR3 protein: CASSQGGANVLTF

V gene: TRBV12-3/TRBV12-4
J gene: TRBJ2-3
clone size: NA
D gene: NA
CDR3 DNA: TGTGCCAGCAGTCGGAATACGCAGTATTTT
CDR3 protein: CASSRNTQYF

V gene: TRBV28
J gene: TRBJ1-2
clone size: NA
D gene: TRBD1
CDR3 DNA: TGTGCCAGCAGTCCACCGGGACAGGGTACCTTTTATGGCTACACCTTC
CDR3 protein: CASSPPGQGTFYGYTF

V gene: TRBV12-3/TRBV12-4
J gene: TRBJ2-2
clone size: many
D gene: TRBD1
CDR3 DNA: TGTGCCAGCAGTTGGGGACAGGTAGACACCGGGGAGCTGTTTTTT
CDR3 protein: CASSWGQVDTGELFF

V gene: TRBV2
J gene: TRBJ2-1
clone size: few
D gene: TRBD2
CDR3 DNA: TGTGCCAGCAGTGATCAGCGGGGGGGCCTAAATGAGCAGTTCTTC
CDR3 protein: CASSDQRGGLNEQFF

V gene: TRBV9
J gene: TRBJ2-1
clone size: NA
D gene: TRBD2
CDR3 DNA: TGTGCCAGCAGCGTACTGGCGGCGGGAGGGCGGAATGAGCAGTTCTTC
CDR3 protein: CASSVLAAGGRNEQFF

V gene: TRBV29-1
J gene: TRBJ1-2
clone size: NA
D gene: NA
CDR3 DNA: TGCAGCGTTGATACTTGGGACCCGAAGTCATTTAACTATGGCTACACCTTC
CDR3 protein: CSVDTWDPKSFNYGYTF

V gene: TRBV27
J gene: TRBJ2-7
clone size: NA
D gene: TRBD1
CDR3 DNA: TGTGCCAGCAGTTTAATTGGGGACAGGGGGCACTACGAGCAGTACTTC
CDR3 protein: CASSLIGDRGHYEQYF

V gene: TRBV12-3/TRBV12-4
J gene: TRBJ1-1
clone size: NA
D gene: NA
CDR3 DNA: TGTGCCAGCAGTTTGGCTGGAAGCCCTGAAGCTTTCTTT
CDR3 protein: CASSLAGSPEAFF

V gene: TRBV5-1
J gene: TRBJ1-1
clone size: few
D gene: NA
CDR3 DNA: TGCGCCAGCAGCTTGGATCCAGGGGTAAGGGAAGCTTTCTTT
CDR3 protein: CASSLDPGVREAFF

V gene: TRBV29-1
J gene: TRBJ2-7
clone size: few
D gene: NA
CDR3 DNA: TGCAGCGTTGGGTTTGTGGGCAGTATATACGAGCAGTACTTC
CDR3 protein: CSVGFVGSIYEQYF

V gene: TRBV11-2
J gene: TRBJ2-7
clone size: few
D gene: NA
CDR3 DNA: TGTGCCAGCAGCGGAACGAACGAAGAGCAGTACTTC
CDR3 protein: CASSGTNEEQYF

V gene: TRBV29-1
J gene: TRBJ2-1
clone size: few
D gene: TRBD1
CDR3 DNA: TGCAGCGCCAGCGGGACAGGGGAGTTCGATGAGCAGTTCTTC
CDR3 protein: CSASGTGEFDEQFF

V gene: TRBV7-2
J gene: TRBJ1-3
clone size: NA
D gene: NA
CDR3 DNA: TGTGCCAGCACGACAGCGGACACCATATATTTT
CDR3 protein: CASTTADTIYF

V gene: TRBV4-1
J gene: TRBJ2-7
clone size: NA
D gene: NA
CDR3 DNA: TGCGCCAGCAGCCAAGATCAGGCCGGTACATACGAGCAGTACTTC
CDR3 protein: CASSQDQAGTYEQYF

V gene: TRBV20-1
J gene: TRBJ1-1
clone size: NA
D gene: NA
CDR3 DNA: TGCAGTGCTAGAGAGGGGAGATCTGAAGCTTTCTTT
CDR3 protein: CSAREGRSEAFF

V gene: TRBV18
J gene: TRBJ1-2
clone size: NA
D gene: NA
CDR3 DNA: TGTGCCAGCTCACCACTACAGGGCACCCCATATGGCTACACCTTC
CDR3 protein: CASSPLQGTPYGYTF

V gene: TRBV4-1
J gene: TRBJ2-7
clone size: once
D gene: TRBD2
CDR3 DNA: TGCGCCAGCAGCCAAGGGACTAGTTTAAAGGCCTACGAGCAGTACTTC
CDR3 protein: CASSQGTSLKAYEQYF

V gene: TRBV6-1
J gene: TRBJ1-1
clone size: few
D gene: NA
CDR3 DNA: TGTGCCAGCAGTGTTGAGGGGGGGCGCCGGACTGAAGCTTTCTTT
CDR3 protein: CASSVEGGRRTEAFF

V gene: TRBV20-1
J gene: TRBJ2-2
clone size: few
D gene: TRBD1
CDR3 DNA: TGCAGTGTTGCCGGGACAGGGAACACCGGGGAGCTGTTTTTT
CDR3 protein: CSVAGTGNTGELFF

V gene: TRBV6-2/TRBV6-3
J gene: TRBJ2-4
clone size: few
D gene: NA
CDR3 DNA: TGTGCCAGCAGTTACATGGAGGGGAAGGCCAAAAACATTCAGTACTTC
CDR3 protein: CASSYMEGKAKNIQYF

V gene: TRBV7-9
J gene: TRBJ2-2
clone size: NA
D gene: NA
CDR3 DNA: TGTGCCAGCAATTATACGTGGGGAAAAAACACCGGGGAGCTGTTTTTT
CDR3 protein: CASNYTWGKNTGELFF

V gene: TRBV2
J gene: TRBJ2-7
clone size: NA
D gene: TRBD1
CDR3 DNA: TGTGCCAGCAGTGAGGACCCGGACAGGGGCCAGTACGAGCAGTACTTC
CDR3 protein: CASSEDPDRGQYEQYF

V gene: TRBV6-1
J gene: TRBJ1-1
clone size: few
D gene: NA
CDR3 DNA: TGTGCCAGCATCGACGAGGGGGACACTGAAGCTTTCTTT
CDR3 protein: CASIDEGDTEAFF

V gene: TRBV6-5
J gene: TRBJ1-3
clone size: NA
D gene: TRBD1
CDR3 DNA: TGTGCCAGCAGTTACCAACATACAGGGGTCTCTGGAAACACCATATATTTT
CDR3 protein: CASSYQHTGVSGNTIYF

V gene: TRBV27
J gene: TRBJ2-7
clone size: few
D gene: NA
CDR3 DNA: TGTGCCAGCAGTGTACTAGGCTCCTACGAGCAGTACTTC
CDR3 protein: CASSVLGSYEQYF

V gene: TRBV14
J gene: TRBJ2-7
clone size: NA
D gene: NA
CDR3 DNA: TGTGCCAGCAGCCAAGATTCTAACAAGTTTTCCTACGAGCAGTACTTC
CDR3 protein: CASSQDSNKFSYEQYF

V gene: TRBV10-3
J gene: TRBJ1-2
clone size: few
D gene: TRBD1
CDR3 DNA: TGTGCCATCAGGTGGACAGCCCAGGGGGACGGCTACACCTTC
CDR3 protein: CAIRWTAQGDGYTF